This T cell receptor (beta chain) was documented in a study of somatic mutations in cytotoxic T cells in rheumatoid arthritis. Each population, CD4+ and CD8+ cells, was isolated by positive magnetic bead selection and checked for purity by flow cytometry. Using immunoSEQ multiplex PCR, the repertoire was profiled, and TCRdb retains in-frame clones only, with some absent. The data contain 8,000 to 10,000 clones, roughly three quarters of them seen just once; the ten biggest clones take up nearly 5%. J was trimmed by 5 bases and V by 5 bases; bases with no gene match: 11. Germline V gives CDR1 LNHNV, CDR2 YYDKDF (reference sequence). The CDR3 is made up of 15 amino acids.

The sample taken for sequencing was CD8+ T cells sorted from blood. The V and J genes are TRBV15 and TRBJ1-1; 7 nucleotides align to TRBD1. The sequence was collected from an adult with rheumatoid arthritis. CDR3: CATSLRQGEGTEAFF. CDR3 nucleotide sequence: TGTGCCACCAGCCTCAGACAGGGTGAAGGGACTGAAGCTTTCTTT.